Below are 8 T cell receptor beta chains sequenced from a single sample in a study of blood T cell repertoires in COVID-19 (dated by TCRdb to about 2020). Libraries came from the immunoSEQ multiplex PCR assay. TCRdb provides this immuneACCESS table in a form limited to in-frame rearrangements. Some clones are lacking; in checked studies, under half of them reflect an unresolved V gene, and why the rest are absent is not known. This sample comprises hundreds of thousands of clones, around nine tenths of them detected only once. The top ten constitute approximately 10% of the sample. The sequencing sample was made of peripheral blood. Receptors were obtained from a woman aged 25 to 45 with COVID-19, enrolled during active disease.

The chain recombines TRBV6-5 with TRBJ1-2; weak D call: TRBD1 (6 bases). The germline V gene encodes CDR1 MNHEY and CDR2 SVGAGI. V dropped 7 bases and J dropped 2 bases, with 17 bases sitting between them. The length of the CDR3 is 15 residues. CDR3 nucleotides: TGTGCCAGCACCGCCGGCGGGGGCCCCAACTATGGCTACACCTTC. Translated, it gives CASTAGGGPNYGYTF.

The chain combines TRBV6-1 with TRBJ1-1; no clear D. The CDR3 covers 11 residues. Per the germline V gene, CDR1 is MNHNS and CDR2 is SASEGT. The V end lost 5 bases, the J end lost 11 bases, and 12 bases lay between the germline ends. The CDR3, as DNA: TGTGCCAGCAGTCTGCCTAGTGCGGCTTTCTTT. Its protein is CASSLPSAAFF.

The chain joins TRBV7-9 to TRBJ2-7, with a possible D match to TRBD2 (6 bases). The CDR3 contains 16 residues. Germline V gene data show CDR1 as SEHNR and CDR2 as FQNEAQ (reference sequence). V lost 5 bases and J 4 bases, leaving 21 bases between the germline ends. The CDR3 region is CASSPSRGSMTYEQYF. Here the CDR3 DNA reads TGTGCCAGCAGCCCCTCGCGGGGTAGTATGACGTACGAGCAGTACTTC. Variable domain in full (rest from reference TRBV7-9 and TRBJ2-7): DTGVSQNPRHKITKRGQNVTFRCDPISEHNRLYWYRQTLGQGPEFLTYFQNEAQLEKSRLLSDRFSAERPKGSFSTLEIQRTEQGDSAMYLCASSPSRGSMTYEQYFGPGTRLTVT.

CDR3 in amino acids: CASSPRPPHDGGRAKNIQYF. The CDR3 DNA sequence: TGTGCCAGCAGTCCCCGACCGCCCCACGATGGCGGGCGGGCCAAAAACATTCAGTACTTC. The chain is built from TRBV27 and TRBJ2-4, with D perhaps TRBD2 (5 bases). This CDR3 is built from 20 residues. V was trimmed by 5 bases and J by 1 base, leaving 27 bases between them. Per the germline V gene, CDR1 is MNHEY and CDR2 is SMNVEV (reference sequence).

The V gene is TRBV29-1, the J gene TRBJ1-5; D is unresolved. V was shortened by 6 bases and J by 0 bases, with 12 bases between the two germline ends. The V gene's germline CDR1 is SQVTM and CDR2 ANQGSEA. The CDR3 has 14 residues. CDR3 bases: TGCAGCGTGGGCGAGTCGGGTAGCAATCAGCCCCAGCATTTT. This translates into CSVGESGSNQPQHF.

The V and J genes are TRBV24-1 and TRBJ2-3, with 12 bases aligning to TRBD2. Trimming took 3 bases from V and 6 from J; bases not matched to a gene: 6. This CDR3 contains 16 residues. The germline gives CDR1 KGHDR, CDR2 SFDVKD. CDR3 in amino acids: CATSDRSSGRADTQYF. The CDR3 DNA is TGTGCCACCAGTGATCGGTCTAGCGGGAGGGCTGATACGCAGTATTTT.

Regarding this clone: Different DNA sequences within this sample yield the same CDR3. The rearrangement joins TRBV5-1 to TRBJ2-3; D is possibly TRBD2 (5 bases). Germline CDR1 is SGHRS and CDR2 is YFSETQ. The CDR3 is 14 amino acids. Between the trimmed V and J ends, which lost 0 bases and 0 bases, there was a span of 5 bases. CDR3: CASSLGGSTDTQYF. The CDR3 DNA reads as TGCGCCAGCAGCTTGGGCGGGAGCACAGATACGCAGTATTTT.

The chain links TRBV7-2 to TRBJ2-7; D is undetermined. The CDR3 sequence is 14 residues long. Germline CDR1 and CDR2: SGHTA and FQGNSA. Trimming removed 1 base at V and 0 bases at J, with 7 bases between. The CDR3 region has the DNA TGTGCCAGCAGCTTAGGCCCGAGCTCCTACGAGCAGTACTTC. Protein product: CASSLGPSSYEQYF.